The present TCR beta chain was sequenced within a study of cytomegalovirus exposure and HLA in healthy donors (dated by TCRdb to 2016 to 2017). About the investigation overall: An earlier analysis of roughly 500 of the donors reported 250 to 350 Gb of sequence data and about 100 million unique TCR beta sequences from 190 million or so T cells. An early release covering more than 500 HLA-typed donors comprised approximately 300 gigabases of sequencing data and around 86 million unique TCR sequences. Among the roughly 390 genotyped donors, approximately 76% belonged to the genetic ancestry cluster associated with self-reported Caucasian donors. The aim of the study was to test whether cataloging public T cell receptors could identify signatures of past pathogen exposure. Using immunosequencing, the study profiled T cell repertoires from 500 to 800 subjects and related those repertoires to cytomegalovirus serostatus. In addition to the first cohort of about 650 subjects, a separate validation cohort of 130 or so different subjects was used. To predict cytomegalovirus infection status, the study combined high-throughput TCR immunosequencing, statistical association of individual TCRs with disease status, and machine learning. A later analysis re-analyzed previously published TCR beta repertoires from approximately 670 donors and added high-resolution HLA genotyping to study TCR occurrence patterns. In the later analysis, no new phenotypic data were used to find candidate immune exposures; instead, reliance was placed on TCR beta sequences and their occurrence across donors. An earlier analysis of nearly 600 of the donors applied high-throughput TCR beta sequencing to assess whether each TCR beta V gene segment acted as functional or pseudogenic. Alongside the repertoire data, information on donor age, sex, ethnicity and CMV serostatus was compiled. Genome-wide SNP genotypes for about 65% of the roughly 670 donors were used in a later genetic analysis, which treated that subset as a discovery cohort. Every repertoire in the discovery cohort had been generated on one and the same sequencing platform. Both class I and class II loci were covered by HLA typing, at four-digit resolution. Typing coverage differed by locus: A, B, C, DRB1 and DQB1 were typed in roughly 620-630 donors, DQA1 in 522, DPA1 in approximately 600, and DPB1 in approximately 450. About five DR-DQ haplotypes were treated as single units for association and clustering because of strong linkage in the cohort. Among about 360 genotyped donors of the cohort, an average of roughly 240,000 unique TCR beta nucleotide sequences were sequenced per donor, 15% to 20% of them non-productive. What the research found in general, with its limitations: In this cohort, only TCR beta chains were sequenced, and detectable features were limited by the absence of alpha or paired-chain data. In the study, roughly 160 TCR beta chains were listed as associated with cytomegalovirus. According to a later genetic analysis, donors in an Asian-associated ancestry cluster had fewer N-insertions in productive TCRs than the approximately 670-donor mean. According to a later analysis, parvovirus B19, influenza, CMV and Epstein-Barr virus appeared linked to several top co-occurrence clusters. Because counts were too low, around 17 rarely observed V segments, including chromosome 9 orphons, were left out of the earlier analysis of some 600 of the donors. CMV serostatus was the only immune exposure information available for the cohort. A later genetic analysis associated a missense DCLRE1C variant with V-gene and J-gene trimming of TCR beta chains, and an independent cohort replicated the association. The 87-base-pair reads could not distinguish some IMGT-functional V segments, including TRBV6-2 and TRBV6-3, so those segments were excluded. In vitro tests confirmed that a few of the cytomegalovirus-associated TCR beta chains recognize cytomegalovirus antigens. In a later analysis, most CMV-associated TCR beta chains were found to appear HLA-restricted, with HLA associations seemingly driven largely by CMV exposure. Because some donors lacked HLA typing at each locus, the association tests relied only on the typed subset. In a later analysis, HLA-associated TCR beta chains showed more clonal expansion and lower generation probabilities than non-associated chains that were equally common. A later analysis associated about 17,000 TCR beta sequences with specific HLA alleles at a false discovery rate of 0.05. Presence/absence analyses assumed roughly uniform sequencing depth across donors, an assumption that may not hold. In both the original and validation cohorts, the classifier was reported to diagnose cytomegalovirus status with high specificity and sensitivity. An earlier analysis of approximately 600 of the donors showed that most TCR beta V segments appeared in productive rearrangements either about 87% or about 30% of the time, which broadly matched IMGT annotations. The sequencing pipeline was judged likely to have produced a cluster of highly shared sequence variants as a technical artifact. A further reported finding was that TCR beta sequences accurately predicted the HLA-A and HLA-B alleles for most subjects in the first cohort. Correlated functional status among segregating V segments might reflect linkage disequilibrium, but an unknown experimental factor could not be ruled out. Across donors, most TCR sequences were observed very rarely, whereas some public TCRs were present in many individuals. According to the authors, the approach could potentially be generalized to other disease states and immunological phenotypes. When HLA alleles, especially DR and DQ, strongly co-occurred, TCR associations were difficult to assign to individual alleles. In a later analysis, the rate of TCR association differed among HLA loci, with DRB1 alleles having the most associated TCRs and HLA-C alleles having the fewest.

The library was prepared using the immunoSEQ multiplex PCR assay. For the multiplex PCR, a mixture combining 60 forward primers for TCR Vbeta segments and 13 reverse primers for TCR Jbeta segments was used. The CDR3 region of rearranged TCR beta genes was amplified from genomic DNA with a multiplex PCR assay. On the Illumina HiSeq System, the amplified TCR beta libraries were sequenced as 87-base-pair reads. In the authors' own workflow: A later analysis tallied 75 million to 85 million unique TCR beta chains across the approximately 670 repertoires, and about 10 million of those chains were shared by two or more donors. To remove PCR and sequencing errors, raw reads were error-corrected and collapsed into unique sequences using a nearest-neighbor algorithm that merged closely related sequences. To assign V, D and J gene segments, CDR3 sequences were aligned to IMGT reference sequences. For a sequence to be retained, a match of at least six nucleotides was required to both a V gene segment and a J gene segment. Rearrangements were called productive when the CDR3 lacked stop codons and stayed in frame with V and J; all others were non-productive. Following IMGT convention, CDR3 was defined as the stretch from the second conserved V-encoded cysteine up to the conserved J-encoded phenylalanine. The earlier analysis of around 640 of the donors excluded sequences that lacked an unambiguous match to a single V gene segment. In an earlier analysis of a few hundred of the donors, a V segment was called functional when productive rearrangements were above 56.7%, and segregating when the standard deviation between donors exceeded 5%. To diagnose cytomegalovirus status from the catalog of TCR beta chain sequences, a statistical classification framework was built. In a later analysis, TCR nucleotide sequences were compared against IMGT/GENE-DB human TR gene sequences so that V and J genes could be assigned. In a later analysis, CDR3 sequences and most-parsimonious VDJ recombination scenarios were assigned using the TCRdist pipeline. In a later analysis, each TCR beta chain was defined by its CDR3 amino acid sequence together with its V-gene family, and reads without a unique V-gene family were excluded. As a way to deal with suspected cross-contamination and a sequencing artifact, a later analysis dropped 500 to 700 nucleotide sequences that were highly shared and had low generation probability. In a later analysis, a clonal expansion index for each public chain was calculated from normalized within-repertoire ranks of inferred template counts. In a later analysis, generation probabilities were computed using a VDJ recombination model fitted to out-of-frame rearrangements, and the results were checked against IGoR. In a later analysis, TCR-TCR, TCR-HLA and TCR-CMV co-occurrence was scored with hypergeometric tests, and a repertoire-size bias correction was applied to TCR pairs. A later analysis estimated false discovery rates by permuting HLA or CMV assignments 20 times. A later analysis grouped co-occurring TCRs with DBSCAN, adding TCRdist sequence similarity when clustering within HLA-allele-positive subsets. Co-occurrence clustering excluded repertoires with fewer than 30,000 or more than 120,000 public chains, plus five with anomalous nucleotide sharing. TCRdb took this table from immuneACCESS and kept in-frame rearrangements with V and J called. Such tables lack part of the clones; where checked against another copy, unresolved V genes explain under half of the gap, and the rest is unexplained. That table supplies the V and J calls and clone size; D and trimming were determined from the DNA. In this sample the table shows about 180,000 clones, 85% of which occur a single time. Of the sample, 1% falls within the top ten clones.

V lost 5 bases and J lost 5 bases; the stretch between them is 9 bases long. The germline V gene provides CDR1 MNHNS and CDR2 SASEGT. CDR3 length: 13 amino acids, cysteine to phenylalanine. Solely the CDR3 DNA is kept, with 39 bases framed from the first base. This clone was observed a few times. What antigen it recognizes has not been identified. No base-level quality is on record; no much larger clone is a single base apart. The cohort comprised 710 or so healthy bone marrow donors. At the time of sampling, every cohort member was nominally healthy, though immune exposures that went unrecorded were likely present. The donor was CMV seronegative and was included in the group of under 450 seronegative cohort members. Every donor gave a peripheral blood sample, and the peripheral blood mononuclear cells from that sample were used for TCR beta sequencing. Genomic DNA was extracted from the blood cell samples with the Qiagen DNeasy Blood Extraction Kit.

This sequence was found in a boy between 2 and 10 years old in good health and CMV-seronegative. This sequence uses TRBV6-1 and TRBJ2-2, with a tentative D gene TRBD1 over 5 matching bases. Material: PBMCs. The bases read TGTGCCAGCAGTCAATCAGGGACCGGGGAGCTGTTTTTT. Its protein product is CASSQSGTGELFF.